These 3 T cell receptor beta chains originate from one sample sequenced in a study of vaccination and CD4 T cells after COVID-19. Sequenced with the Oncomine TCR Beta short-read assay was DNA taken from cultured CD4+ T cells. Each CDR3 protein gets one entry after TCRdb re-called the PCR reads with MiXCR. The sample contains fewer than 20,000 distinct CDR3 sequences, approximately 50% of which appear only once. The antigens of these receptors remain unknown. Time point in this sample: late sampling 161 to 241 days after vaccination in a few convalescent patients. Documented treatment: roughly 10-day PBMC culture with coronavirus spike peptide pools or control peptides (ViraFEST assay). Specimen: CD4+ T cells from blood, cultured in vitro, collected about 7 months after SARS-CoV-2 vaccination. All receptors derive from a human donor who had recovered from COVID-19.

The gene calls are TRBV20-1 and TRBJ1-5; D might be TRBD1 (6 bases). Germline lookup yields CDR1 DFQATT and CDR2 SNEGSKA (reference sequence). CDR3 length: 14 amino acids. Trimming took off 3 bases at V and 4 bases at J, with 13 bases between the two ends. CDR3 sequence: CSARERQVNQPQHF. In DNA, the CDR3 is TGCAGTGCTAGGGAAAGACAGGTTAATCAGCCCCAGCATTTT.

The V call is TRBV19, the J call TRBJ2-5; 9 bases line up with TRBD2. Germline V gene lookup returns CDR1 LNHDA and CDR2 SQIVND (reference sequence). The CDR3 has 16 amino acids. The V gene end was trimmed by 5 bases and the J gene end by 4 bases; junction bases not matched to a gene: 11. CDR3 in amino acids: CASSRSASGAIETQYF. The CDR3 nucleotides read TGTGCCAGTAGTCGCTCGGCTAGCGGGGCGATAGAGACCCAGTACTTC. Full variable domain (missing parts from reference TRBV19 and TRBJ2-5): DGGITQSPKYLFRKEGQNVTLSCEQNLNHDAMYWYRQDPGQGLRLIYYSQIVNDFQKGDIAEGYSVSREKKESFPLTVTSAQKNPTAFYLCASSRSASGAIETQYFGPGTRLLVL.

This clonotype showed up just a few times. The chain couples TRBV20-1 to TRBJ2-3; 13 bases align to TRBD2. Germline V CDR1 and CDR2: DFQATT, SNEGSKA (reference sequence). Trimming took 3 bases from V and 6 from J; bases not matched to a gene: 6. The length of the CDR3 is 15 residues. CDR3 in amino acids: CSASGLAGAGDTQYF. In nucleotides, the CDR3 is TGCAGTGCTAGCGGACTAGCGGGGGCGGGGGATACGCAGTATTTT.